Shown below are 10 T cell receptor beta chains from a single sample sequenced in a study of shared clonotypes between healthy human individuals. Libraries were prepared by immunoSEQ multiplex PCR; TCRdb keeps only in-frame clonotypes and omits some of them. The data hold roughly 700,000 clones, with roughly 70% observed a single time. Material: memory CD4+ T cells sorted from blood. Subset specified: CD45RA-negative fraction. The source is a woman aged 25 to 45 in good health.

The chain is built from TRBV7-6 and TRBJ2-1; D remains unclear. CDR1 SGHVS and CDR2 FNYEAQ come from the germline V gene. This CDR3 comprises 14 residues. The V end was cut by 1 base, the J end by 5 bases, with 9 bases between. The CDR3 reads CASSLDDRNNEQFF. The CDR3 nucleotides are TGTGCCAGCAGCTTAGACGATAGGAACAATGAGCAGTTCTTC.

In its sample, this clone was seen a few times. Other DNA variants within this sample encode the same CDR3. This chain connects TRBV5-1 to TRBJ1-2; unclear D gene. Trimming removed 0 bases at V and 3 bases at J, with 6 bases between. CDR3 size: 13 residues. Looked up from germline, CDR1 is SGHRS and CDR2 is YFSETQ. CDR3 DNA: TGCGCCAGCAGCTTGGGGGGTGACTATGGCTACACCTTC. It yields the protein CASSLGGDYGYTF.

This clone was picked up many times. The J gene is TRBJ2-1, the V gene TRBV5-1, with TRBD2 matching 7 bases. The CDR3 is 13 residues long. Per germline, CDR1 SGHRS and CDR2 YFSETQ. V trimming: 5 bases; J trimming: 9 bases; junction bases outside the gene matches: 8. CDR3 region: CASRQNTGGEQFF. CDR3 bases: TGCGCCAGCAGGCAGAATACGGGGGGTGAGCAGTTCTTC.

The rearrangement links TRBV28 to TRBJ1-4, with D maybe TRBD1 (6 bases). Germline loops: CDR1 MDHEN, CDR2 SYDVKM. The length of the CDR3 is 16 residues. The germline V and J ends were trimmed by 4 bases and 0 bases, with 12 bases remaining between them. CDR3 nucleotides: TGTGCCAGCAGTTGGGGGGGCAGATCAACTAATGAAAAACTGTTTTTT. This gives the protein CASSWGGRSTNEKLFF. Supplemented by reference TRBV28 and TRBJ1-4, the full variable domain reads DVKVTQSSRYLVKRTGEKVFLECVQDMDHENMFWYRQDPGLGLRLIYFSYDVKMKEKGDIPEGYSVSREKKERFSLILESASTNQTSMYLCASSWGGRSTNEKLFFGSGTQLSVL.

The J gene is TRBJ2-7, the V gene TRBV29-1, with 7 bases that match TRBD1. The V and J ends lost 3 bases and 3 bases, in that order; junction bases with no gene match: 5. The CDR3 loop spans 13 amino acids. Per the germline V gene, CDR1 is SQVTM and CDR2 is ANQGSEA. CDR3 loop: CSVEVTGDYEQYF. CDR3 sequence (DNA): TGCAGCGTTGAGGTTACAGGGGACTACGAGCAGTACTTC.

The chain joins TRBV29-1 to TRBJ2-3; maybe TRBD2 (6 bases). Germline CDR1 SQVTM, CDR2 ANQGSEA. Trimming stripped 2 bases from V and 11 bases from J, with 14 bases between. There are 12 residues in the CDR3. The CDR3 sequence is CSVESTGVKQYF. CDR3 sequence (DNA): TGCAGCGTTGAAAGTACGGGGGTTAAGCAGTATTTT.

V usage is TRBV5-5 and J usage is TRBJ2-7; D call uncertain. The V end lost 0 bases, the J end lost 3 bases, and 13 bases lay between the germline ends. Germline V gene data show CDR1 as SGHKS and CDR2 as YYEKEE (reference sequence). The CDR3 consists of 15 residues. CDR3: CASSLEMGRIYEQYF. CDR3 in DNA: TGTGCCAGCAGCTTGGAGATGGGCAGAATCTACGAGCAGTACTTC.

V gene TRBV7-8 combines with J gene TRBJ1-1; D gene uncertain. With 3 bases removed from V and 0 bases from J, the gap between germline ends came to 5 bases. This CDR3 spans 13 amino acids. Germline V gene sequence: CDR1 SGHVS, CDR2 FQNEAQ. Here the CDR3 DNA reads TGTGCCAGCAGCTTCGGGTTGAACACTGAAGCTTTCTTT. Its protein product is CASSFGLNTEAFF.

This chain uses TRBV25-1 with TRBJ2-1, with 9 bases lining up with TRBD2. Per germline, CDR1 MGHDK and CDR2 SYGVNS. With V trimmed by 7 bases and J by 6 bases, 7 bases remained unmatched. The CDR3 runs 14 residues. The CDR3 sequence is CASTPGLAGNEQFF. Here the CDR3 DNA reads TGTGCCAGCACTCCGGGACTAGCAGGCAATGAGCAGTTCTTC.

V usage is TRBV4-1 and J usage is TRBJ2-7; D might be TRBD1 (5 bases). Trimming shortened V by 4 bases and J by 0 bases, and 16 bases separated the two germline ends. Germline loops: CDR1 MGHRA, CDR2 YSYEKL. The CDR3 is 16 amino acids. For the CDR3, the DNA is TGCGCCAGCAGCCCCGGACACGGCCCGAGCTCCTACGAGCAGTACTTC. This codes for CASSPGHGPSSYEQYF.